The 20 T cell receptor beta chains below come from one sample, sequenced in a study of T cell repertoires in cytomegalovirus infection. TCRdb itself ran the reads through MiXCR, one entry per CDR3 protein. The data show more than 250,000 distinct CDR3 sequences, about 25% seen once. Antigens for these TCRs are unknown. The source was cultured PBMCs, collected from culture after CMV antigen stimulation. The receptors were sampled from a human donor in good health (CMV status not recorded). Some clones in this sample may be carry-over from other donors' samples.

This clonotype was counted only a few times. V and J are TRBV30 and TRBJ2-7, with D hard to call. V was shortened by 0 bases and J by 2 bases, with 11 bases between the two germline ends. Germline V gene data show CDR1 as GTSNPN and CDR2 as SVGIG (reference sequence). This CDR3 has 14 residues. CDR3 DNA sequence: TGTGCCTGGAGTGTACCCGGCCACCCCTACGAGCAGTACGTC. As protein: CAWSVPGHPYEQYV.

This clonotype was picked up many times. The chain links TRBV7-2 to TRBJ1-3; 8 positions agree with TRBD1. CDR1 and CDR2 from the germline V gene are SGHTA and FQGNSA. The V segment lost 5 bases and the J segment 0 bases; nucleotides outside the gene matches: 6. The CDR3 is 16 residues long. The CDR3 is CASSLQGGSSGNTIYF. DNA for the CDR3: TGTGCCAGCAGCCTACAGGGGGGCAGCTCTGGAAACACCATATATTTT.

This clonotype was seen a handful of times. V usage is TRBV30 and J usage is TRBJ1-5, with D maybe TRBD1 (5 bases). Looked up from germline, CDR1 is GTSNPN and CDR2 is SVGIG (reference sequence). V lost 4 bases to trimming and J lost 6 bases, with 13 bases between them. This CDR3 spans 13 amino acids. This CDR3 reads CAWTEQGGQPQHF. CDR3 coding DNA: TGTGCCTGGACCGAGCAGGGTGGTCAGCCCCAGCATTTT.

The rearrangement links TRBV4-2 to TRBJ2-3, with 8 bases fitting TRBD2. Germline V gene data show CDR1 as LGHNA and CDR2 as YNFKEQ. After removal of 0 bases from V and 2 bases from J, the junction contained 10 bases not matched to a gene. This CDR3 has 18 amino acids. CDR3 coding DNA: TGTGCCAGCAGCCAAGAGTCGTCTGGTAGCGGGGACACAGATACGCAGTATTTT. Residues: CASSQESSGSGDTDTQYF.

In this sample, this clonotype turned up many times. This sequence joins TRBV7-2 and TRBJ2-2; 7 nucleotides match TRBD2. Trimming cost V 4 bases and J 2 bases; bases outside gene matches: 10. Germline CDR1 is SGHTA and CDR2 is FQGNSA. This CDR3 has 17 amino acids. The chain's CDR3 is CASSSRTSDPNTGELFF. Written as DNA, the CDR3 is TGTGCCAGCAGCTCACGTACTAGCGATCCTAACACCGGGGAGCTGTTTTTT.

This clonotype was counted only a few times. The V and J genes are TRBV10-3 and TRBJ2-6; 7 nucleotides line up with TRBD1. The CDR3 spans 19 residues. After removal of 5 bases from V and 0 bases from J, the junction contained 13 bases not matched to a gene. Germline CDR1 ENHRY, CDR2 SYGVKD. The CDR3 bases are TGTGCCATCAGTAACCGGGACAGTGTGGTGAGCTCTGGGGCCAACGTCCTGACTTTC. Translating it yields CAISNRDSVVSSGANVLTF.

This clonotype has more than one count but fewer than ten. The chain has TRBV5-6 and TRBJ2-7, with 7 bases that match TRBD2. CDR1 SGHDT and CDR2 YYEEEE come from the germline V gene. V shed 4 bases, J shed 2 bases, and the junction held 6 bases outside the gene matches. The CDR3 is 14 amino acids. The CDR3 coding sequence is TGTGCCAGCAGCGTGGGACTACCACCCTACGAGCAGTACGTC. Translation gives CASSVGLPPYEQYV.

The V call is TRBV5-1, the J call TRBJ2-3; D gene ambiguous. Germline V CDR1 and CDR2: SGHRS, YFSETQ. The CDR3 sequence is 14 residues long. The V end was cut by 4 bases, the J end by 0 bases, with 9 bases between. CDR3 residues: CASSQRSSTDTQYF. CDR3 in DNA: TGCGCCAGCAGCCAACGGTCTAGCACAGATACGCAGTATTTT.

This clonotype has ten or more counts. V is TRBV7-2 and J is TRBJ1-5, with D uncertain. The V and J ends lost 2 bases and 3 bases respectively, with 5 bases between them. The germline gives CDR1 SGHTA, CDR2 FQGNSA. CDR3 length equals 13 residues. This CDR3 is CASSLNFNQPQHF. CDR3 nucleotide sequence: TGTGCCAGCAGCTTAAACTTCAATCAGCCCCAGCATTTT. Using reference TRBV7-2 and TRBJ1-5 for the parts outside the CDR3, the full variable domain is GAGVSQSPSNKVTEKGKDVELRCDPISGHTALYWYRQSLGQGLEFLIYFQGNSAPDKSGLPSDRFSAERTGGSVSTLTIQRTQQEDSAVYLCASSLNFNQPQHFGDGTRLSIL.

This clonotype was counted between two and nine times. The chain joins TRBV7-2 to TRBJ2-3, with 9 bases fitting TRBD2. The V gene end was trimmed by 6 bases and the J gene end by 8 bases; junction bases not matched to a gene: 15. CDR1 and CDR2 from the germline V gene are SGHTA and FQGNSA. The CDR3 totals 16 residues. CDR3 sequence reads: CASSPTGTSLPSTQYF. CDR3 nucleotides: TGTGCCAGCAGTCCAACCGGGACTAGCCTCCCGAGTACGCAGTATTTT.

The chain links TRBV7-9 to TRBJ2-1; 7 nucleotides agree with TRBD2. The length of the CDR3 is 13 residues. Germline values: CDR1 SEHNR, CDR2 FQNEAQ (reference sequence). V shed 6 bases and J 9 bases; nucleotides not matched to a gene: 8. The CDR3 DNA sequence: TGTGCCAGCAGATCACATAGGGAGGGTGAGCAGTTCTTC. Its translation is CASRSHREGEQFF. The variable domain in full, completed from reference TRBV7-9 and TRBJ2-1, reads DTGVSQNPRHKITKRGQNVTFRCDPISEHNRLYWYRQTLGQGPEFLTYFQNEAQLEKSRLLSDRFSAERPKGSFSTLEIQRTEQGDSAMYLCASRSHREGEQFFGPGTRLTVL.

The genes are TRBV6-5 and TRBJ2-7; 9 bases are a match to TRBD2. CDR1 is MNHEY, CDR2 SVGAGI, per germline. The ends lost 5 bases at V and 4 bases at J; junction bases unmatched: 12. CDR3 size: 16 residues. CDR3 amino acids: CASSIRGGRAGYEQYF. The CDR3 DNA reads TGTGCCAGCAGTATACGGGGCGGGAGGGCCGGATACGAGCAGTACTTC.

V is TRBV19 and J is TRBJ1-1, with TRBD1 matching 7 bases. Germline CDR1 LNHDA, CDR2 SQIVND (reference sequence). The length of the CDR3 is 18 residues. The ends lost 4 bases at V and 6 bases at J; junction bases unmatched: 20. DNA for the CDR3: TGTGCCAGTAGTACCCCAACCCACCGCAGACAGGGATCAGCTGAAGCTTTCTTT. The encoded protein is CASSTPTHRRQGSAEAFF.

This clonotype was found many times. This sequence joins TRBV3-1 and TRBJ1-5; 7 positions match TRBD1. With 0 bases clipped from V and 2 bases from J, the junction kept 1 base outside the gene matches. This CDR3 comprises 15 residues. The germline V gene has CDR1 LGHDT and CDR2 YNNKEL (reference sequence). The CDR3 nucleotides are TGTGCCAGCAGCCAAGACGGGACAGGCAATCAGCCCCAGCATTTT. Translating it yields CASSQDGTGNQPQHF.

The chain employs TRBV20-1 and TRBJ1-2; 9 positions agree with TRBD1. V trimming: 8 bases; J trimming: 4 bases; junction bases outside the gene matches: 5. CDR1 and CDR2 from the germline V gene are DFQATT and SNEGSKA (reference sequence). The length of the CDR3 is 12 residues. CDR3 nucleotide sequence: TGCAGTACGGGACAGGGCTCCTATGGCTACACCTTC. This sequence encodes CSTGQGSYGYTF.

The rearrangement joins TRBV19 to TRBJ1-4; D gene uncertain. This CDR3 contains 13 residues. With 7 bases removed from V and 7 bases from J, the gap between germline ends came to 13 bases. Per germline, CDR1 LNHDA and CDR2 SQIVND (reference sequence). CDR3 amino acids: CASMAGGSEKLFF. CDR3 in DNA: TGTGCCAGTATGGCAGGAGGGAGTGAAAAACTGTTTTTT.

The V and J genes are TRBV5-6 and TRBJ2-5; 7 nucleotides match TRBD2. CDR3 length equals 17 residues. Unmatched junction bases numbered 9, after V lost 0 bases and J lost 1 base. Germline CDR1 and CDR2: SGHDT and YYEEEE. The CDR3 spells CASSLDVQGGSQETQYF. CDR3 nucleotides: TGTGCCAGCAGCTTGGACGTTCAGGGAGGGAGCCAAGAGACCCAGTACTTC.

CDR3 amino acids: CASSLGTAIQDEQYV. CDR3 DNA sequence: TGTGCCAGCAGCTTAGGGACCGCAATTCAAGACGAGCAGTACGTC. The genes are TRBV11-2 and TRBJ2-7; D call uncertain. Germline lookup yields CDR1 SGHAT and CDR2 FQNNGV. The CDR3 is 15 amino acids. V lost 1 base and J 5 bases, leaving 15 bases between the germline ends.

The rearrangement links TRBV4-1 to TRBJ1-4; D call uncertain. This CDR3 is built from 15 residues. Germline CDR1 MGHRA, CDR2 YSYEKL. Deletions cut 0 bases from V and 0 bases from J, with 5 bases between. CDR3 nucleotide sequence: TGCGCCAGCAGCCAAGACTCGACAACTAATGAAAAACTGTTTTTT. Residues: CASSQDSTTNEKLFF.

Only a few counts were recorded for this clonotype. The DNA for the CDR3 is TGCGCCAGCAGCCAACAGCTAGCGGGAGTAGATACGCAGTATTTT. This sequence encodes CASSQQLAGVDTQYF. The chain links TRBV4-3 to TRBJ2-3; 10 nucleotides agree with TRBD2. The germline V gene has CDR1 LGHNA and CDR2 YSLEER. The CDR3 sequence is 15 residues long. J was trimmed by 5 bases and V by 2 bases; bases with no gene match: 4.